Each of the 31 T cell receptor beta chains below was sequenced from the same sample in a study of blood T cell repertoires in COVID-19 (dated by TCRdb to 2018 to 2021). Library preparation used the immunoSEQ multiplex PCR assay. What TCRdb holds here is the immuneACCESS table cut down to in-frame rearrangements. Part of the clones is not present; checked against another copy, under half of the missing clones reflect an unresolved V gene, and the others are unexplained. In this sample the table shows more than 200,000 clones, around 90% of which occur a single time. The top ten hold over 3.5% of the sample. The sequenced sample consisted of PBMCs or T cells enriched from blood (not recorded which). These receptors were collected from a woman in her twenties or thirties who had been exposed to COVID-19.

This chain links TRBV5-5 with TRBJ1-4, with D tentatively TRBD1 (5 bases). V was cut by 0 bases and J by 4 bases, with 10 bases left in between. The V gene's germline CDR1 is SGHKS and CDR2 YYEKEE (reference sequence). This CDR3 has 15 residues. CDR3 coding DNA: TGTGCCAGCAGCTTGGACACAGGAGTTAATGAAAAACTGTTTTTT. Its protein product is CASSLDTGVNEKLFF.

The J gene is TRBJ1-6, the V gene TRBV7-2; the match to TRBD1 covers 7 bases. Germline values: CDR1 SGHTA, CDR2 FQGNSA. This CDR3 has 19 amino acids. After removal of 5 bases from V and 2 bases from J, the junction contained 15 bases not matched to a gene. The CDR3 DNA sequence: TGTGCCAGCAGCCCACCCCCCGACAGGGTCCGTGCCTATAATTCACCCCTCCACTTT. Its translation is CASSPPPDRVRAYNSPLHF.

The chain combines TRBV14 with TRBJ1-1; 11 bases are a match to TRBD1. The germline CDR1 and CDR2 sequences are SGHDN and FVKESK. The V gene end was trimmed by 4 bases and the J gene end by 3 bases; junction bases not matched to a gene: 19. This CDR3 region has 20 residues. The CDR3 loop reads CASSPRTGGRVNLRYTEAFF. CDR3 DNA sequence: TGTGCCAGCAGCCCAAGGACAGGGGGCCGAGTAAATTTAAGGTACACTGAAGCTTTCTTT.

This clone was seen a handful of times. The chain links TRBV11-2 to TRBJ1-2, with TRBD1 as a possible D gene (5 bases). Trimming took 4 bases from V and 1 from J, leaving 10 bases between them. This CDR3 spans 14 amino acids. Looked up from germline, CDR1 is SGHAT and CDR2 is FQNNGV. The DNA for the CDR3 is TGTGCCAGCAGCTCCTACAGGAGTAACTATGGCTACACCTTC. It translates to CASSSYRSNYGYTF.

The chain uses TRBV5-1 and TRBJ2-2; the match to TRBD1 covers 7 bases. The ends lost 4 bases at V and 5 bases at J; junction bases unmatched: 11. The CDR3 is 16 residues long. CDR1 is SGHRS and CDR2 is YFSETQ in the germline V gene. The CDR3 region is CASSPMTGTGTGELFF. In DNA, the CDR3 is TGCGCCAGCAGCCCCATGACAGGGACGGGGACCGGGGAGCTGTTTTTT.

This clone was counted once. The chain's CDR3 is CAWSAARGSNQPQHF. The CDR3, as DNA: TGTGCCTGGAGTGCCGCCAGGGGTAGCAATCAGCCCCAGCATTTT. V is TRBV30 and J is TRBJ1-5; a possible D gene is TRBD1 (6 bases). CDR3 length equals 15 residues. With 1 base removed from V and 0 bases from J, the gap between germline ends came to 10 bases. CDR1 GTSNPN and CDR2 SVGIG come from the germline V gene (reference sequence).

The chain has TRBV9 and TRBJ2-7, with D perhaps TRBD2 (5 bases). V dropped 4 bases and J dropped 0 bases, with 14 bases sitting between them. CDR1 is SGDLS, CDR2 YYNGEE, per germline. The CDR3 totals 15 residues. The CDR3 sequence is CASSSSAKSSYEQYF. The DNA of the CDR3 is TGTGCCAGCAGCAGTAGCGCCAAGAGCTCCTACGAGCAGTACTTC.

This chain uses TRBV10-3 with TRBJ2-2, with a possible D match to TRBD2 (6 bases). The V gene's germline CDR1 is ENHRY and CDR2 SYGVKD. This CDR3 has 13 amino acids. Between the trimmed V and J ends, which lost 10 bases and 4 bases, there was a span of 13 bases. The CDR3 region is CASRLATTGELFF. The CDR3 nucleotides are TGTGCCAGCCGTCTAGCGACCACCGGGGAGCTGTTTTTT.

The rearrangement links TRBV10-1 to TRBJ2-3; D is undetermined. The V and J ends lost 1 base and 0 bases respectively, with 5 bases between them. This CDR3 is built from 14 residues. Germline assignment: CDR1 WNHNN and CDR2 SYGVQD (reference sequence). The CDR3 nucleotides read TGCGCCAGCAGTGAGTTCGGGAGCACAGATACGCAGTATTTT. Its protein product is CASSEFGSTDTQYF.

The J gene is TRBJ2-7, the V gene TRBV20-1; D perhaps matches TRBD1 (6 bases). Germline assignment: CDR1 DFQATT and CDR2 SNEGSKA (reference sequence). The length of the CDR3 is 11 residues. V was pared by 3 bases and J by 11 bases, with 14 bases between. The chain's CDR3 is CSASGRTEEYF. In DNA form, the CDR3 reads TGCAGTGCTAGTGGACGGACAGAAGAGTACTTC.

The rearrangement links TRBV19 to TRBJ1-5; TRBD1 aligns across 7 bases. Germline CDR1 LNHDA, CDR2 SQIVND (reference sequence). With V trimmed by 5 bases and J by 4 bases, 8 bases remained unmatched. There are 15 residues in the CDR3. CDR3 loop: CASSLRQGRNQPQHF. The CDR3 nucleotides are TGTGCCAGTAGTCTACGACAGGGTCGTAATCAGCCCCAGCATTTT.

The chain couples TRBV4-2 to TRBJ2-7; D is unclear. Germline loops: CDR1 LGHNA, CDR2 YNFKEQ. The CDR3 runs to 15 residues. With 1 base removed from V and 2 bases from J, the gap between germline ends came to 12 bases. The CDR3 DNA is TGTGCCAGCAGCCAAGGAGTCGGAGTGACCTACGAGCAGTACTTC. The encoded protein is CASSQGVGVTYEQYF.

The gene calls are TRBV10-1 and TRBJ2-7, with 12 bases that match TRBD1. V lost 2 bases and J lost 7; bases outside the gene matches: 6. The CDR3 length is 15 residues. Germline CDR1 reads WNHNN; CDR2 reads SYGVQD (reference sequence). CDR3: CASSELGQGAGEQYF. CDR3 DNA sequence: TGCGCCAGCAGTGAGCTGGGACAGGGGGCAGGTGAGCAGTACTTC.

This chain joins TRBV18 and TRBJ1-6; D gene unclear. The CDR3 sequence is 12 residues long. Germline-derived CDR1 and CDR2 are KGHSH and LQKENI. V was trimmed by 6 bases and J by 7 bases, leaving 7 bases between them. CDR3 sequence: CASSTRNSPLHF. The CDR3 nucleotides are TGTGCCAGCTCGACTCGGAATTCACCCCTCCACTTT.

This rearrangement joins TRBV4-1 to TRBJ2-2, with D possibly TRBD2 on 6 matching bases. V dropped 0 bases and J dropped 5 bases, with 22 bases sitting between them. Germline-derived CDR1 and CDR2 are MGHRA and YSYEKL. The CDR3 loop spans 19 amino acids. This chain's CDR3 is CASSQDLPSTSFSTGELFF. The CDR3 coding sequence is TGCGCCAGCAGCCAAGATCTCCCCTCGACTAGTTTTTCGACCGGGGAGCTGTTTTTT.

This chain joins TRBV30 and TRBJ2-5, with TRBD1 matching over 12 bases. CDR1 GTSNPN and CDR2 SVGIG come from the germline V gene (reference sequence). V was pared by 8 bases and J by 5 bases, with 6 bases of the junction left unmatched. This CDR3 region has 13 residues. The CDR3 bases are TGTGCCGGGGACAGGGGGCTGTTGGAGACCCAGTACTTC. Its translation is CAGDRGLLETQYF.

V usage is TRBV2 and J usage is TRBJ2-1; D is perhaps TRBD1 (6 bases). Germline V gene lookup returns CDR1 SNHLY and CDR2 FYNNEI. Trimming took off 8 bases at V and 0 bases at J, with 14 bases between the two ends. CDR3 length equals 15 residues. CDR3 nucleotide sequence: TGTGCCAGCCTATGGCAGGGGAGCTCCTACAATGAGCAGTTCTTC. Amino acids: CASLWQGSSYNEQFF.

V gene TRBV3-1 (or the pseudogene TRBV3-2) combines with J gene TRBJ1-3; 10 bases line up with TRBD1. With V trimmed by 8 bases and J by 0 bases, 7 bases remained unmatched. This CDR3 has 16 amino acids. Germline lookup yields CDR1 LGHDT and CDR2 YNNKEL (reference sequence). DNA for the CDR3: TGTGCCAGCGGGGACAGGGGACGACTCTCTGGAAACACCATATATTTT. Its protein is CASGDRGRLSGNTIYF.

The chain employs TRBV7-8 and TRBJ1-2; D gene uncertain. Germline CDR1 reads SGHVS; CDR2 reads FQNEAQ. This CDR3 contains 14 residues. V gave up 1 base and J gave up 5 bases, with 11 bases separating them. CDR3 amino acids: CASSLGQNVYGYTF. CDR3 in DNA: TGTGCCAGCAGCTTAGGTCAGAACGTTTATGGCTACACCTTC.

This chain connects TRBV4-1 to TRBJ2-1, with a tentative D call TRBD2 (5 bases). The ends were cut back, 3 bases at V and 9 bases at J, with 6 bases in the middle. The CDR3 totals 11 residues. The V gene's germline CDR1 is MGHRA and CDR2 YSYEKL. The CDR3 spells CASSHAGEQFF. DNA for the CDR3: TGCGCCAGCAGCCACGCGGGTGAGCAGTTCTTC.

The rearrangement links TRBV2 to TRBJ2-3; 8 bases map to TRBD1. V was clipped by 5 bases and J by 4 bases; unmatched bases: 2. The length of the CDR3 is 13 residues. CDR1 is SNHLY, CDR2 FYNNEI, per germline. In DNA, the CDR3 is TGTGCCAGCAGTTCAGGGGGCGCAGATACGCAGTATTTT. Protein sequence: CASSSGGADTQYF.

The chain links TRBV18 to TRBJ1-5, with a possible D match to TRBD1 (5 bases). This CDR3 is 15 amino acids long. V lost 3 bases and J lost 6, with 15 bases in between. Germline V gene lookup returns CDR1 KGHSH and CDR2 LQKENI. The CDR3 DNA is TGTGCCAGCTCACCCGAGGGACTGGTTGCTCAGCCCCAGCATTTT. Residues: CASSPEGLVAQPQHF. The full variable domain, its missing parts supplied by reference TRBV18 and TRBJ1-5, is NAGVMQNPRHLVRRRGQEARLRCSPMKGHSHVYWYRQLPEEGLKFMVYLQKENIIDESGMPKERFSAEFPKEGPSILRIQQVVRGDSAAYFCASSPEGLVAQPQHFGDGTRLSIL.

The chain joins TRBV2 to TRBJ1-5, with D possibly TRBD1 on 5 matching bases. Germline V gene lookup returns CDR1 SNHLY and CDR2 FYNNEI. The CDR3 sequence is 14 residues long. Trimming removed 7 bases at V and 4 bases at J, with 14 bases between. CDR3 in amino acids: CASKIDSSNQPQHF. The CDR3 region has the DNA TGTGCCAGCAAAATTGACAGTTCAAATCAGCCCCAGCATTTT. The whole variable domain, remainder taken from reference TRBV2 and TRBJ1-5, is EPEVTQTPSHQVTQMGQEVILRCVPISNHLYFYWYRQILGQKVEFLVSFYNNEISEKSEIFDDQFSVERPDGSNFTLKIRSTKLEDSAMYFCASKIDSSNQPQHFGDGTRLSIL.

This chain joins TRBV2 and TRBJ2-2, with a weak D call TRBD2 (5 bases). CDR1 and CDR2 from the germline V gene are SNHLY and FYNNEI. CDR3 length: 14 amino acids. The germline V and J ends were trimmed by 5 bases and 2 bases, with 9 bases remaining between them. CDR3 sequence reads: CASSFGLNTGELFF. CDR3 nucleotides: TGTGCCAGCAGTTTTGGACTTAACACCGGGGAGCTGTTTTTT.

V is TRBV13 and J is TRBJ1-1; D is possibly TRBD1 (5 bases). The V gene lost 7 bases and the J gene lost 6 bases, with 15 bases spanning the gap. Germline V CDR1 and CDR2: PRHDT, FYEKMQ (reference sequence). The length of the CDR3 is 13 residues. The CDR3, as DNA: TGTGCCAGCACCAACGGGGGGTGGGCTGAAGCTTTCTTT. It specifies CASTNGGWAEAFF.

The sample holds one count of this clone. V and J are TRBV27 and TRBJ1-1; 11 bases are a match to TRBD1. This CDR3 has 14 residues. Germline V gene data show CDR1 as MNHEY and CDR2 as SMNVEV (reference sequence). J lost 8 bases, V lost 6 bases, and 8 bases had no gene match. CDR3 sequence (DNA): TGTGCCAGCAGGTGGGGACAGGGGGAAGGCGAAGCTTTCTTT. It yields the protein CASRWGQGEGEAFF.

This clone came up a few times. The rearrangement links TRBV4-1 to TRBJ2-3, with D maybe TRBD2 (7 bases). V was pared by 5 bases and J by 3 bases, with 12 bases between. Germline V lookup: CDR1 MGHRA, CDR2 YSYEKL. The CDR3 runs to 14 residues. The CDR3 protein is CASSGGGRTDTQYF. CDR3 nucleotide sequence: TGCGCCAGCAGCGGGGGCGGGAGAACAGATACGCAGTATTTT.

CDR3 DNA sequence: TGCGCCAGCAGCTTGGTGGCGGGACTGAACACCGGGGAGCTGTTTTTT. Translation gives CASSLVAGLNTGELFF. The rearrangement joins TRBV5-1 to TRBJ2-2, with TRBD2 as a possible D gene (6 bases). V was cut by 0 bases and J by 1 base, with 10 bases left in between. Germline V CDR1 and CDR2: SGHRS, YFSETQ. CDR3 length: 16 amino acids.

V gene TRBV7-9 combines with J gene TRBJ1-2; 7 nucleotides align to TRBD1. This CDR3 region has 16 residues. The junction had 15 bases not matched to a gene; V was cut back by 5 bases and J by 6 bases. Looked up from germline, CDR1 is SEHNR and CDR2 is FQNEAQ (reference sequence). CDR3 in DNA: TGTGCCAGCAGCCCAGGGACAGCCTTCGGCGGTAATGGCTACACCTTC. This translates into CASSPGTAFGGNGYTF.

The CDR3 region has the DNA TGTGCCAGCAGGCCGGTTCTAGCGGGAGGTCAATACGAGCAGTACTTC. This gives the protein CASRPVLAGGQYEQYF. The chain joins TRBV2 to TRBJ2-7; TRBD2 agrees at 11 bases. The germline V gene encodes CDR1 SNHLY and CDR2 FYNNEI. The CDR3 loop spans 16 amino acids. The trim removed 6 bases at V and 4 bases at J, leaving 11 bases unmatched.

The V call is TRBV29-1, the J call TRBJ2-1; TRBD1 agrees at 8 bases. Germline V lookup: CDR1 SQVTM, CDR2 ANQGSEA. With V trimmed by 6 bases and J by 7 bases, 8 bases remained unmatched. This CDR3 is 13 amino acids long. In DNA form, the CDR3 reads TGCAGCGTCACCAGACAGGGGAGGAATGAGCAGTTCTTC. The encoded protein is CSVTRQGRNEQFF.